The T cell receptor (beta chain) under discussion was sequenced for a study of T cell responses to AZD1222 COVID-19 vaccine. The table came from immunoSEQ multiplex PCR; TCRdb's copy has only in-frame clones and leaves some out. The sample holds approximately 180,000 clones, around 94% seen once. The length of the CDR3 is 14 residues. CDR1 is SGHDN and CDR2 is FVKESK in the germline V gene. V was clipped by 1 base and J by 0 bases, with 6 bases between them. This TCR was sampled from an adult in good health. The chain has TRBV14 and TRBJ2-5, with D uncertain. Sequencing was performed on peripheral blood, taken on day 0 of AZD1222 vaccination. The CDR3 DNA is TGTGCCAGCAGCCAAGTCGGGTACCAAGAGACCCAGTACTTC. Translation: CASSQVGYQETQYF. The entire variable domain, with the rest obtained from reference TRBV14 and TRBJ2-5, is as follows: EAGVTQFPSHSVIEKGQTVTLRCDPISGHDNLYWYRRVMGKEIKFLLHFVKESKQDESGMPNNRFLAERTGGTYSTLKVQPAELEDSGVYFCASSQVGYQETQYFGPGTRLLVL.